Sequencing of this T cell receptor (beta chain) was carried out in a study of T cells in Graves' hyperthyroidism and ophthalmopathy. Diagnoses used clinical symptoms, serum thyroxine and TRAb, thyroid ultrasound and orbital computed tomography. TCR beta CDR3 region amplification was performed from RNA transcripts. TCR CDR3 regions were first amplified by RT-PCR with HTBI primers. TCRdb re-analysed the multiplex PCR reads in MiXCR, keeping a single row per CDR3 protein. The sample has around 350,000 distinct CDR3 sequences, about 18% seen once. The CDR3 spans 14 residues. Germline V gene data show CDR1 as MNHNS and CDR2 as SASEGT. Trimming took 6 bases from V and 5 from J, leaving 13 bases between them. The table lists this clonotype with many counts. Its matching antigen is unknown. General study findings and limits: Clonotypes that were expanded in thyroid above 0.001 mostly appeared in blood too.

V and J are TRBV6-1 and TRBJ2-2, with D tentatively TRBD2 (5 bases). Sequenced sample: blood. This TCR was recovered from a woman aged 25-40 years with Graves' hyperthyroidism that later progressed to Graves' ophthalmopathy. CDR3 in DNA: TGTGCCAGCAGCCCCTTCGGGGAGACCGGGGAGCTGTTTTTT. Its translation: CASSPFGETGELFF.